Below are 16 T cell receptor beta chains sequenced from a single sample in a study of brain T cells in children with intractable seizures. Repertoires were generated with immunoSEQ multiplex PCR, while TCRdb's copy carries only in-frame clones and drops some. The data show around 38,000 clones, more than 80% seen once. The starting material was peripheral blood, obtained at surgery. The receptors derive from a girl aged 2 to 9 with tuberous sclerosis and intractable seizures.

Only one count was recorded for this clone. This chain links TRBV11-2 with TRBJ2-5; D unresolved. V gave up 1 base and J gave up 0 bases, with 12 bases separating them. This CDR3 region has 16 residues. Germline CDR1 reads SGHAT; CDR2 reads FQNNGV. CDR3 region: CASSLGIGGYQETQYF. Here the CDR3 DNA reads TGTGCCAGCAGCTTAGGCATTGGCGGCTACCAAGAGACCCAGTACTTC.

The rearrangement links TRBV27 to TRBJ2-5, with TRBD2 as a possible D gene (6 bases). Germline CDR1 MNHEY, CDR2 SMNVEV (reference sequence). This CDR3 has 15 residues. Trimming stripped 3 bases from V and 0 bases from J, with 11 bases between. CDR3 coding DNA: TGTGCCAGCAGTTTGACGGGACTCAACCAAGAGACCCAGTACTTC. It encodes CASSLTGLNQETQYF.

The chain employs TRBV5-1 and TRBJ2-3, with 9 bases identical to TRBD2. CDR1 and CDR2 (germline): SGHRS, YFSETQ. With 0 bases clipped from V and 7 bases from J, the junction kept 9 bases outside the gene matches. This CDR3 comprises 16 residues. The DNA for the CDR3 is TGCGCCAGCAGCTTGGTAGCTCTAGCGGGGCTTAATACGCAGTATTTT. This gives the protein CASSLVALAGLNTQYF.

The chain is built from TRBV15 and TRBJ1-1; no reliable D call. The CDR3 is made up of 14 amino acids. V was clipped by 0 bases and J by 1 base, with 6 bases between them. The V gene's germline CDR1 is LNHNV and CDR2 YYDKDF (reference sequence). The CDR3 DNA sequence: TGTGCCACCAGCAGAGATCTCACGAACACTGAAGCTTTCTTT. Amino acid sequence: CATSRDLTNTEAFF.

The chain links TRBV5-1 to TRBJ1-1; TRBD1 agrees at 8 bases. The germline CDR1 and CDR2 sequences are SGHRS and YFSETQ. The CDR3 totals 14 residues. With V trimmed by 0 bases and J by 4 bases, 2 bases remained unmatched. DNA for the CDR3: TGCGCCAGCAGCTTGGGGCAGGGGGCCACTGAAGCTTTCTTT. Its protein is CASSLGQGATEAFF.

V usage is TRBV27 and J usage is TRBJ2-5, with 13 bases lining up with TRBD2. Germline V CDR1 and CDR2: MNHEY, SMNVEV (reference sequence). The CDR3 is made up of 17 amino acids. Germline trimming cut 6 bases from V and 5 bases from J; bases unmatched to any gene: 12. The CDR3 spells CASSFSLLAGGSETQYF. The CDR3 region has the DNA TGTGCCAGCAGCTTTTCCCTACTAGCGGGGGGGAGTGAGACCCAGTACTTC.

The rearrangement uses TRBV19 and TRBJ2-3, with TRBD1 identical over 10 bases. CDR3 length equals 15 residues. Per germline, CDR1 LNHDA and CDR2 SQIVND (reference sequence). After removal of 3 bases from V and 4 bases from J, the junction contained 4 bases not matched to a gene. In DNA form, the CDR3 reads TGTGCCAGTAGTATTGACAGGGGGCCCGCAGATACGCAGTATTTT. This codes for CASSIDRGPADTQYF.

The chain couples TRBV14 to TRBJ2-3, with 11 positions matching TRBD1. From germline, CDR1 is SGHDN and CDR2 FVKESK. J lost 7 bases, V lost 0 bases, and 9 bases had no gene match. The CDR3 covers 17 residues. CDR3 residues: CASSQDLWTGGENTQYF. CDR3 DNA sequence: TGTGCCAGCAGCCAAGATCTTTGGACAGGGGGCGAAAATACGCAGTATTTT. The full variable domain, with the rest looked up from reference TRBV14 and TRBJ2-3, is EAGVTQFPSHSVIEKGQTVTLRCDPISGHDNLYWYRRVMGKEIKFLLHFVKESKQDESGMPNNRFLAERTGGTYSTLKVQPAELEDSGVYFCASSQDLWTGGENTQYFGPGTRLTVL.

The V and J genes are TRBV24-1 and TRBJ1-1, with TRBD1 matching 7 bases. The CDR3 totals 14 residues. Losses at the gene ends were 3 bases for V and 4 bases for J; bases not matched to a gene: 4. Germline assignment: CDR1 KGHDR and CDR2 SFDVKD. The CDR3 coding sequence is TGTGCCACCAGTGATAAGGGGGCGGGCACTGAAGCTTTCTTT. This encodes CATSDKGAGTEAFF.

This chain joins TRBV18 and TRBJ2-1, with 9 bases fitting TRBD2. Germline V gene lookup returns CDR1 KGHSH and CDR2 LQKENI. The CDR3 runs to 15 residues. V lost 2 bases to trimming and J lost 6 bases; unmatched junction nucleotides: 5. The CDR3 loop reads CASSPAGGPFNEQFF. CDR3 in DNA: TGTGCCAGCTCACCAGCGGGGGGGCCGTTCAATGAGCAGTTCTTC.

This clone was detected only a few times. The chain employs TRBV18 and TRBJ1-2, with D unclear. With 0 bases removed from V and 4 bases from J, the gap between germline ends came to 9 bases. The germline CDR1 and CDR2 sequences are KGHSH and LQKENI. The CDR3 is 14 amino acids. The CDR3 DNA sequence: TGTGCCAGCTCACCACCGAACGTTGTCTATGGCTACACCTTC. Its protein is CASSPPNVVYGYTF.

This clone was observed a single time. The rearrangement links TRBV15 to TRBJ2-7; no firm D call. The germline gives CDR1 LNHNV, CDR2 YYDKDF (reference sequence). The CDR3 runs to 13 residues. Trimming removed 3 bases from V and 3 bases from J, with 9 bases in between. Written as DNA, the CDR3 is TGTGCCACCAGCAGGGGCGCGAACTACGAGCAGTACGTC. Amino acids: CATSRGANYEQYV.

This chain joins TRBV5-4 and TRBJ2-3; no reliable D call. Germline V gene data show CDR1 as SGHNT and CDR2 as YYREEE (reference sequence). Between the trimmed V and J ends, which lost 0 bases and 7 bases, there was a span of 6 bases. CDR3 length: 12 amino acids. CDR3 sequence (DNA): TGTGCCAGCAGCTTGGACAAATATACGCAGTATTTT. As protein: CASSLDKYTQYF.

The V and J genes are TRBV15 and TRBJ2-2; D is unclear. Germline CDR1 is LNHNV and CDR2 is YYDKDF (reference sequence). V lost 6 bases and J lost 1, with 12 bases in between. The length of the CDR3 is 15 residues. The CDR3 protein is CATRETSRNTGELFF. The CDR3 coding sequence is TGTGCCACCAGGGAGACTTCCCGGAACACCGGGGAGCTGTTTTTT. Variable domain in full (rest from reference TRBV15 and TRBJ2-2): DAMVIQNPRYQVTQFGKPVTLSCSQTLNHNVMYWYQQKSSQAPKLLFHYYDKDFNNEADTPDNFQSRRPNTSFCFLDIRSPGLGDTAMYLCATRETSRNTGELFFGEGSRLTVL.

V usage is TRBV2 and J usage is TRBJ1-2; 7 bases align to TRBD1. The J segment lost 6 bases and the V segment lost 8 bases, leaving 6 bases of the junction unmatched. This CDR3 comprises 12 residues. From germline, CDR1 is SNHLY and CDR2 FYNNEI. CDR3 sequence reads: CASRRGTDGYTF. The CDR3 region has the DNA TGTGCCAGCCGAAGGGGGACAGATGGCTACACCTTC.

The genes are TRBV6-5 and TRBJ1-2, with D possibly TRBD1 on 5 matching bases. The CDR3 runs 12 residues. CDR1 MNHEY and CDR2 SVGAGI come from the germline V gene. Trimming cost V 6 bases and J 8 bases, with 13 bases left between them. The CDR3 region has the DNA TGTGCCAGCAGACGACAGAATAGGGGCTACACCTTC. Translation gives CASRRQNRGYTF.